A single sample is the source of the 6 T cell receptor beta chains below, sequenced in a study of T-cell memory formation after mild COVID-19. TCRdb called the 5' RACE reads again in MiXCR, with one record for every CDR3 protein. Among about 210,000 distinct CDR3 sequences listed, approximately 30% were seen once. The sequenced sample consisted of PBMCs or a T cell subset sorted from them (not recorded which). The receptors stem from an adult woman who had mild COVID-19 (a few samples of this study predate the infection). Cell type and time point are not known.

CDR3 protein: CASSPGLAVHEQYF. The CDR3 region has the DNA TGTGCCAGCAGCCCGGGACTAGCGGTACACGAGCAGTACTTC. The rearrangement joins TRBV5-5 to TRBJ2-7, with 11 bases fitting TRBD2. The CDR3 is made up of 14 amino acids. V trimming: 4 bases; J trimming: 5 bases; junction bases outside the gene matches: 5. Germline V gene lookup returns CDR1 SGHKS and CDR2 YYEKEE (reference sequence).

The rearrangement links TRBV5-1 to TRBJ2-1; either TRBD1 or TRBD2 may fit D (6 bases each). This CDR3 region has 15 residues. Per germline, CDR1 SGHRS and CDR2 YFSETQ. V dropped 5 bases and J dropped 4 bases, with 16 bases sitting between them. The CDR3 here is CASRSVRGDYNEQFF. CDR3 nucleotide sequence: TGCGCCAGCAGGTCGGTGAGGGGGGATTACAATGAGCAGTTCTTC.

This clonotype was observed at least ten times. The rearrangement uses TRBV7-9 and TRBJ1-2; no clear D gene. Germline V CDR1 and CDR2: SEHNR, FQNEAQ (reference sequence). The CDR3 is made up of 13 amino acids. V lost 5 bases and J lost 7, with 14 bases in between. The CDR3 loop is CASSRPGSAGYTF. In DNA form, the CDR3 reads TGTGCCAGCAGCCGCCCCGGATCGGCTGGCTACACCTTC.

The rearrangement joins TRBV30 to TRBJ2-3, with 8 bases identical to TRBD2. V gave up 0 bases and J gave up 0 bases; unmatched junction bases: 5. Germline CDR1 and CDR2: GTSNPN and SVGIG (reference sequence). This CDR3 is built from 16 residues. CDR3 in amino acids: CAWSVWAGGSTDTQYF. The CDR3 region has the DNA TGTGCCTGGAGTGTGTGGGCGGGGGGCAGCACAGATACGCAGTATTTT.

The V gene is TRBV6-5, the J gene TRBJ2-1, with 10 positions matching TRBD2. J gave up 10 bases and V 5 bases, and 8 bases lay outside the gene matches. CDR1 is MNHEY and CDR2 is SVGAGI in the germline V gene. The CDR3 consists of 14 residues. The CDR3 nucleotides read TGTGCCAGCAGTGATTCCCTGGGACTAGCGGAGCAGTTCTTC. It codes for CASSDSLGLAEQFF.

As regards this clonotype: An end of the junction does not agree with germline; a read error may underlie this. The chain joins TRBV30 to TRBJ1-2; D perhaps matches TRBD1 (5 bases). The CDR3 length is 11 residues. Germline CDR1 GTSNPN, CDR2 SVGIG (reference sequence). Written as DNA, the CDR3 is TGTGTCTGGGGCACTAACTATGGCTACACCTTC. Protein product: CVWGTNYGYTF.